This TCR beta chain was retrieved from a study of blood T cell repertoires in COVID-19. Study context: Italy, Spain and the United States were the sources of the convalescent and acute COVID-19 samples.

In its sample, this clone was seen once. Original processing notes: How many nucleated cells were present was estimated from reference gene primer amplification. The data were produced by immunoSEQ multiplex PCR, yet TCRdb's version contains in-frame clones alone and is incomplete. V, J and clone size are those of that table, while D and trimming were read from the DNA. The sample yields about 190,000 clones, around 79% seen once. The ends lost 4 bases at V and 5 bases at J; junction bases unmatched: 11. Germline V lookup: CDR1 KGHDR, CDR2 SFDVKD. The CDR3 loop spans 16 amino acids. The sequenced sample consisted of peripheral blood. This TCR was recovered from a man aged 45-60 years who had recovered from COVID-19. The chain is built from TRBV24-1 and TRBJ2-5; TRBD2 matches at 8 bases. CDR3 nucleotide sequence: TGTGCCACCAGTGACCGGGGGACTAGTTTCGAGGAGACCCAGTACTTC. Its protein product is CATSDRGTSFEETQYF.